Below, 21 T cell receptor beta chains from the same sample are listed, as sequenced in a study of post-analysis software for immune sequencing data. Study-wide results and limits: About 5 TRBV segments, including TRBV5-6, TRBV5-1 and TRBV20-1, were more frequent in patients than controls.

These TCRs' antigens remain unknown. Unique molecular identifiers had been added to the TCR beta cDNA libraries. MiXCR, run by TCRdb on the PCR reads, gives a single entry per CDR3 protein. The table lists hundreds of thousands of distinct CDR3 sequences, 40% to 50% of them singletons. The sample taken for sequencing was blood. These receptors all stem from a girl aged 5 to 17 with multiple sclerosis.

This clonotype was counted a few times. The chain links TRBV12-3 or TRBV12-4 to TRBJ1-2; D is unclear. The CDR3 length is 11 residues. The germline V and J ends were trimmed by 8 bases and 4 bases, with 8 bases remaining between them. The CDR3 region has the DNA TGTGCCAGCGGTCTAGGCTATGGCTACACCTTC. Translated: CASGLGYGYTF.

This clonotype was counted only a few times. CDR3 nucleotide sequence: TGTGCCAGCAGCACCGAAGGAGGGAGCTCCTACAATGAGCAGTTCTTC. Translation: CASSTEGGSSYNEQFF. V usage is TRBV27 and J usage is TRBJ2-1; D is possibly TRBD2 (6 bases). V dropped 6 bases and J dropped 0 bases, with 15 bases sitting between them. Looked up from germline, CDR1 is MNHEY and CDR2 is SMNVEV (reference sequence). This CDR3 has 16 residues.

The V call is TRBV5-1, the J call TRBJ2-7; D may be TRBD1 (6 bases). V lost 3 bases, J lost 4 bases, and 17 bases lay in between. Germline V gene lookup returns CDR1 SGHRS and CDR2 YFSETQ. The CDR3 consists of 15 residues. The CDR3 DNA follows: TGCGCCAGCAGCTCCCACGGGACATCCTTATACGAGCAGTACTTC. It specifies CASSSHGTSLYEQYF.

The CDR3 bases are TGCAGCATTCACAGGGGGCATCAGCCCCAGCATTTT. It yields the protein CSIHRGHQPQHF. This sequence joins TRBV29-1 and TRBJ1-5; 9 nucleotides align to TRBD1. CDR3 length: 12 residues. Losses at the gene ends were 8 bases for V and 5 bases for J; bases not matched to a gene: 4. Germline loops: CDR1 SQVTM, CDR2 ANQGSEA.

The genes are TRBV3-1 and TRBJ1-4; D may be TRBD1 (5 bases). The CDR3 covers 14 residues. CDR1 and CDR2 (germline): LGHDT, YNNKEL (reference sequence). Trimming left V 5 bases short and J 0 bases short, with 7 bases between. The CDR3 sequence is CASSAGATNEKLFF. The CDR3 nucleotides are TGTGCCAGCAGCGCGGGGGCAACTAATGAAAAACTGTTTTTT. Together with reference TRBV3-1 and TRBJ1-4, the CDR3 gives the full variable domain: DTAVSQTPKYLVTQMGNDKSIKCEQNLGHDTMYWYKQDSKKFLKIMFSYNNKELIINETVPNRFSPKSPDKAHLNLHINSLELGDSAVYFCASSAGATNEKLFFGSGTQLSVL.

DNA of the CDR3: TGCAGTGCTCCTGGGACTAGCGGGGTCTACAATGAGCAGTTCTTC. Translation: CSAPGTSGVYNEQFF. This sequence joins TRBV20-1 and TRBJ2-1, with 13 bases identical to TRBD2. The CDR3 is made up of 15 amino acids. CDR1 and CDR2 (germline): DFQATT, SNEGSKA (reference sequence). V lost 5 bases, J lost 3 bases, and 4 bases stayed unmatched.

The V call is TRBV7-9, the J call TRBJ2-4; 9 nucleotides align to TRBD2. The DNA end is more similar to TRBJ2-7, so the J call may be wrong. The CDR3 runs 14 residues. Germline loops: CDR1 SEHNR, CDR2 FQNEAQ (reference sequence). The CDR3 DNA reads TGTGCCAGCAGACGATTAGCGGGAGATGTCGAGCAGTACTTC. It codes for CASRRLAGDVEQYF.

V is TRBV12-3 or TRBV12-4 and J is TRBJ2-3, with D possibly TRBD2 on 6 matching bases. The CDR3 extends over 16 amino acids. The CDR3 loop is CASRRGSMDRRDTQYF. The DNA for the CDR3 is TGTGCGTCCCGGAGGGGATCCATGGATAGGAGGGATACGCAGTATTTT.

Points on this clonotype: At one boundary the junction diverges from the germline segment, which might be a read error. The V call is TRBV5-1, the J call TRBJ2-5; D is uncertain. The CDR3 has 11 amino acids. Looked up from germline, CDR1 is SGHRS and CDR2 is YFSETQ. The CDR3 region has the DNA TGCGCCAGCAGGGTCGCAGAGACCCAGTGCTTC. Amino acid sequence: CASRVAETQCF.

The chain links TRBV20-1 to TRBJ2-1; D might be TRBD2 (6 bases). This CDR3 spans 11 amino acids. V was cut by 0 bases and J by 12 bases, with 9 bases left in between. The germline CDR1 and CDR2 sequences are DFQATT and SNEGSKA (reference sequence). The CDR3 coding sequence is TGCAGTGCTAGAGAGCAGGGAGGGCAGTTCTTC. It is translated as CSAREQGGQFF.

The chain recombines TRBV7-9 with TRBJ1-2; D is unresolved. Germline V lookup: CDR1 SEHNR, CDR2 FQNEAQ (reference sequence). V lost 8 bases and J lost 3, with 10 bases in between. The CDR3 totals 12 residues. The CDR3 reads CASGRSDYGYTF. CDR3 sequence (DNA): TGTGCCAGCGGAAGATCGGACTATGGCTACACCTTC.

The chain employs TRBV7-2 and TRBJ1-5; D is possibly TRBD1 (5 bases). The V end was cut by 1 base, the J end by 4 bases, with 11 bases between. The germline CDR1 and CDR2 sequences are SGHTA and FQGNSA. This CDR3 region has 15 residues. This CDR3 is CASSLGGTRNQPQHF. The CDR3 DNA follows: TGTGCCAGCAGCTTAGGAGGGACCCGGAATCAGCCCCAGCATTTT.

This clonotype was seen more than once but under ten times. The chain employs TRBV12-3 or TRBV12-4 and TRBJ1-1; D not certain. V was shortened by 5 bases and J by 4 bases, with 11 bases between the two germline ends. The CDR3 loop spans 13 amino acids. DNA for the CDR3: TGTGCCAGCAGTGGCCAAGGAGGCACTGAAGCTTTCTTT. Its protein product is CASSGQGGTEAFF.

Note on this clonotype: A much larger clone sits a single nucleotide away, making a read error possible. The CDR3 coding sequence is TGCAGTGCTAGAGACTCGGTAGTGGGGGGCAATGAGCAGTACTTC. It is translated as CSARDSVVGGNEQYF. The chain combines TRBV20-1 with TRBJ2-5; D is tentatively TRBD1 or TRBD2 (6 bases each). The CDR3 is made up of 15 amino acids. Trimming took 0 bases from V and 11 from J, leaving 22 bases between them. Germline values: CDR1 DFQATT, CDR2 SNEGSKA (reference sequence).

This clonotype was seen only a few times. The rearrangement joins TRBV18 to TRBJ2-1, with 8 bases identical to TRBD1. Germline V CDR1 and CDR2: KGHSH, LQKENI. This CDR3 spans 13 amino acids. The J segment lost 10 bases and the V segment lost 5 bases, leaving 7 bases of the junction unmatched. CDR3 loop: CASSSTGVGEQFF. CDR3 coding DNA: TGTGCCAGCTCATCGACAGGGGTGGGGGAGCAGTTCTTC.

This clonotype was observed a handful of times. V is TRBV20-1 and J is TRBJ2-5; D possibly corresponds to TRBD2 (6 bases). CDR1 and CDR2 (germline): DFQATT, SNEGSKA (reference sequence). This CDR3 is 12 amino acids long. Trimming cost V 2 bases and J 5 bases, with 9 bases left between them. CDR3 amino acids: CSARTAGETQYF. In nucleotides, the CDR3 is TGCAGTGCTAGAACGGCGGGGGAGACCCAGTACTTC.

The chain joins TRBV7-2 to TRBJ1-1; TRBD1 might be the D (5 bases). In germline, CDR1 is SGHTA, CDR2 FQGNSA. CDR3 length: 14 residues. Trimming removed 4 bases from V and 5 bases from J, with 14 bases in between. CDR3 nucleotide sequence: TGTGCCAGCAGCTATCAAGAGGGGAGGACTGAAGCTTTCTTT. It encodes CASSYQEGRTEAFF.

The sample holds a few counts of this clonotype. CDR3: CSVTTGHYGYTF. In nucleotides, the CDR3 is TGCAGCGTCACGACAGGCCACTATGGCTACACCTTC. The rearrangement uses TRBV29-1 and TRBJ1-2, with D perhaps TRBD1 (6 bases). The length of the CDR3 is 12 residues. The V gene lost 6 bases and the J gene lost 3 bases, with 11 bases spanning the gap. The V gene's germline CDR1 is SQVTM and CDR2 ANQGSEA.

Only a few counts were recorded for this clonotype. This sequence joins TRBV7-2 and TRBJ2-7; no clear D gene. Per germline, CDR1 SGHTA and CDR2 FQGNSA. This CDR3 region has 16 residues. Trimming took 1 base from V and 3 from J, leaving 16 bases between them. DNA for the CDR3: TGTGCCAGCAGCTTAGTGGGCAACAGTCCAAACTACGAGCAGTACTTC. Translating it yields CASSLVGNSPNYEQYF.

This rearrangement joins TRBV7-2 to TRBJ2-5; possible D gene TRBD2, 6 bases. V lost 3 bases and J lost 10, with 15 bases in between. This CDR3 is built from 13 residues. The germline CDR1 and CDR2 sequences are SGHTA and FQGNSA. CDR3 in DNA: TGTGCCAGCAGCTTCGTCAAGGAGGGAGGCCAGTACTTC. Protein sequence: CASSFVKEGGQYF. Variable domain in full (rest from reference TRBV7-2 and TRBJ2-5): GAGVSQSPSNKVTEKGKDVELRCDPISGHTALYWYRQSLGQGLEFLIYFQGNSAPDKSGLPSDRFSAERTGGSVSTLTIQRTQQEDSAVYLCASSFVKEGGQYFGPGTRLLVL.

To note about this clonotype: One end of the junction is discordant with germline, which a read error may explain. The genes are TRBV27 and TRBJ1-1, with D perhaps TRBD1 (6 bases). Germline CDR1 and CDR2: MNHEY and SMNVEV (reference sequence). The CDR3 extends over 15 amino acids. DNA of the CDR3: TGTGCCAGCAGTTTATTCGGGCAGGGGAACGCTGAAGCTTTCTTT. Its translation: CASSLFGQGNAEAFF.